This TCR beta chain was retrieved from a study of blood T cell repertoires in COVID-19 (dated by TCRdb to 2020 to 2021). Notes on the research overall: Collaborator samples came from the United States, Italy and Spain and covered acute and convalescent phases of COVID-19. The prospective study material was composed of cDNA or gDNA derived from T cells, B-cell-depleted T cells, or PBMCs. Deeply sampled blood TCRbeta repertoires from subjects exposed to, actively infected with, or recovered from COVID-19 were included in the dataset. A freely available public database, intended as a resource for researchers studying the immune response to SARS-CoV-2, is where the repertoires were released. Samples came from the ongoing ImmuneRACE study (first 160 participants) plus 1,254 subjects from 6 global collaborators. Nearly every sample came with metadata listing a de-identified subject ID, COVID-19 status, age in years and sex. Where HLA class I and class II types were available, the types were taken from metadata supplied by the sample provider, not from assay-based typing.

Collaborating institutions collected whole blood in K2EDTA tubes following their own protocols. For TCRbeta analysis, collaborators shipped samples in one of three forms: frozen whole blood, isolated PBMCs, or DNA extracted from either of those sample types. TCRbeta CDR3 regions were amplified from genomic DNA using the immunoSEQ Assay, a bias-controlled multiplex PCR. Concerning the study's data processing: The number of nucleated cells in each sample was estimated by amplification of reference gene primers within the assay. To quantify the absolute abundance of each unique TCRbeta CDR3 rearrangement, sequence reads were collapsed and filtered. For each sample, productive Simpson clonality was calculated as the square root of Simpson's diversity index over productive rearrangements. Entries here come from immuneACCESS through TCRdb and include only in-frame sequences with V and J called. Some clones fail to appear in such tables; in the studies checked, an unresolved V gene covers under half of the shortfall, and the cause of the remainder is unknown. The V and J calls and the clone size are those of that table, but D and trimming were determined from the DNA. This sample holds under 200,000 clones; 80% to 85% were observed only once. Over 2.5% of the sample belongs to the ten largest clones.

Results the study describes overall, beyond this receptor: The amount of clinical and demographic metadata varied by source and participant and was provided uncurated.

This clone came up once. The antigen it recognizes is unknown. Per-base qualities were not stored, and no clone one base away is much larger. Via the germline V gene, CDR1 is SGDLS and CDR2 YYNGEE. Taken from cysteine to phenylalanine, the CDR3 has 14 residues. The kept DNA is CDR3 alone, 42 bases in frame from the first base. V has 4 bases trimmed and J has 7 bases trimmed; junction bases matching no gene number 5. The chain was built from TRBV9 and TRBJ2-2, with TRBD1 identical over 9 junction bases. This receptor was obtained from a human donor with acute or convalescent COVID-19. The donor label of this sample is uncertain. Material: peripheral blood. The sequence in DNA is TGTGCCAGCAGCTTGGGACAGGGATACGGGGAGCTGTTTTTT. Protein translation: CASSLGQGYGELFF.